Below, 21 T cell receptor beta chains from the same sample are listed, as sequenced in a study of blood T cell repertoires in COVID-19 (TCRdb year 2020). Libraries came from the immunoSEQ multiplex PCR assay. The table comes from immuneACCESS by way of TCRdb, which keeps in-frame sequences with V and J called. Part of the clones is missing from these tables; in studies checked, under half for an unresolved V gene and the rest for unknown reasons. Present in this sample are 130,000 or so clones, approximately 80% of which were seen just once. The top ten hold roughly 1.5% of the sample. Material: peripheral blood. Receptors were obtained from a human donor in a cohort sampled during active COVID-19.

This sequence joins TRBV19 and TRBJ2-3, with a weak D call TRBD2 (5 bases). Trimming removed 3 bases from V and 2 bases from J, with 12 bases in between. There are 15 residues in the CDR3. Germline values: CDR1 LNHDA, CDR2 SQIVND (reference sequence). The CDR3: CASSIEGKLTDTQYF. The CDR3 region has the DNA TGTGCCAGTAGTATCGAGGGAAAGCTCACAGATACGCAGTATTTT.

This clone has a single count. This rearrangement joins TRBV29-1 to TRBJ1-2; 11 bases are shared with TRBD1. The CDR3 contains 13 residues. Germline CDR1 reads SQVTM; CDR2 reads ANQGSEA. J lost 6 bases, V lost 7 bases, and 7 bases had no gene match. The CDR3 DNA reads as TGCAGCGCCTGGACAGGGGGCGTAGATGGCTACACCTTC. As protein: CSAWTGGVDGYTF.

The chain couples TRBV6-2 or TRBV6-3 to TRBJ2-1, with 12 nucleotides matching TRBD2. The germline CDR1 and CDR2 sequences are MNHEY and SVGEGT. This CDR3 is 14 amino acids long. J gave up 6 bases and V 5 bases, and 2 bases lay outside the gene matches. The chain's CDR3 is CASSRLAGANEQFF. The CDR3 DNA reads TGTGCCAGCAGTAGACTAGCGGGAGCCAATGAGCAGTTCTTC.

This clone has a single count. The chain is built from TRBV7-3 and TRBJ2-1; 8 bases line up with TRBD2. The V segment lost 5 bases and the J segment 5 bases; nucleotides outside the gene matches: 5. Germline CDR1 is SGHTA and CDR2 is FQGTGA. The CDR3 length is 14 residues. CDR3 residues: CASSLSGTHNEQFF. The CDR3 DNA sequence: TGTGCCAGCAGCCTTAGCGGGACCCACAATGAGCAGTTCTTC.

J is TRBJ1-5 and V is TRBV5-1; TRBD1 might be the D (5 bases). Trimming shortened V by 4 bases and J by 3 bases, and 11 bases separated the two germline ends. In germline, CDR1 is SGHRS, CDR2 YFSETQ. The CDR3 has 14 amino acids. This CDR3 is CASSPTGNNQPQHF. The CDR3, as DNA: TGCGCCAGCAGCCCTACAGGCAACAATCAGCCCCAGCATTTT.

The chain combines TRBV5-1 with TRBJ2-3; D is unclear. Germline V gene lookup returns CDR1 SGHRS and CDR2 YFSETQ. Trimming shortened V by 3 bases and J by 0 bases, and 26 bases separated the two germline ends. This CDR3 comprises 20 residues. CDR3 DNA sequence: TGCGCCAGCAGCTCAGACCCTAGTCTTACCGACCGACCTAGCACAGATACGCAGTATTTT. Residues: CASSSDPSLTDRPSTDTQYF.

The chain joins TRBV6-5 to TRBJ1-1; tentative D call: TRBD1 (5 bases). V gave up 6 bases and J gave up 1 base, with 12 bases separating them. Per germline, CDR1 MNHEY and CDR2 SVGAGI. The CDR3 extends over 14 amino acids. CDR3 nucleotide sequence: TGTGCCAGCAGCCAACGACAGAGGAACACTGAAGCTTTCTTT. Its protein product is CASSQRQRNTEAFF.

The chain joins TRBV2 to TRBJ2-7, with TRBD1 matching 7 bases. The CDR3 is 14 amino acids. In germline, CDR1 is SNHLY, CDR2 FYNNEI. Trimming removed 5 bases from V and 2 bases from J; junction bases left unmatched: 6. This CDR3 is CASSSQGVAYEQYF. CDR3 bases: TGTGCCAGCAGTTCCCAGGGGGTCGCCTACGAGCAGTACTTC.

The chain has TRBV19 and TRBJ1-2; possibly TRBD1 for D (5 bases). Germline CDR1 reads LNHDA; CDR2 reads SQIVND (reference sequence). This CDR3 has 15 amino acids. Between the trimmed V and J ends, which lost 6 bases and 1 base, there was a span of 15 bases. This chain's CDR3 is CASSLRGEFNYGYTF. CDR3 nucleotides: TGTGCCAGTAGCCTCCGGGGGGAGTTTAACTATGGCTACACCTTC.

CDR3 amino acids: CASSQLTGSGNTIYF. The CDR3 DNA sequence: TGTGCCAGCAGTCAGCTGACAGGCTCTGGAAACACCATATATTTT. The genes are TRBV7-8 and TRBJ1-3, with D possibly being TRBD1 (6 bases). Germline lookup yields CDR1 SGHVS and CDR2 FQNEAQ. V lost 6 bases and J 0 bases, leaving 12 bases between the germline ends. This CDR3 contains 15 residues.

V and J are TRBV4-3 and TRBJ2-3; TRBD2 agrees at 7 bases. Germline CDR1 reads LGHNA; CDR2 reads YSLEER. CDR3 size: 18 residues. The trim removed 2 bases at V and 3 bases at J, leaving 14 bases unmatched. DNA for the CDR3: TGCGCCAGCAGCCAAAATTCTCCGACGGCGGGAGTTACAGATACGCAGTATTTT. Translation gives CASSQNSPTAGVTDTQYF.

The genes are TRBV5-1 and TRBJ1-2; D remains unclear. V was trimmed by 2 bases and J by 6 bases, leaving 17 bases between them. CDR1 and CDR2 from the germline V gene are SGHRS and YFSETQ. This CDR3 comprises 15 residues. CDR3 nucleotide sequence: TGCGCCAGCAGCTTAAATGTGGCGGGTAGTGATGGCTACACCTTC. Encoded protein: CASSLNVAGSDGYTF. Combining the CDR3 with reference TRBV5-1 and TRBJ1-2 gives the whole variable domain KAGVTQTPRYLIKTRGQQVTLSCSPISGHRSVSWYQQTPGQGLQFLFEYFSETQRNKGNFPGRFSGRQFSNSRSEMNVSTLELGDSALYLCASSLNVAGSDGYTFGSGTRLTVV.

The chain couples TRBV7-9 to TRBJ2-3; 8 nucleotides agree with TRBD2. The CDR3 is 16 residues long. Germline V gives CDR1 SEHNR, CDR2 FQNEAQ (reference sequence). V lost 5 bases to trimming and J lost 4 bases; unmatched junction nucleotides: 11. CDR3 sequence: CASSPGGTPRADTQYF. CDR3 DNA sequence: TGTGCCAGCAGCCCGGGGGGGACACCCCGCGCAGATACGCAGTATTTT.

CDR3 amino acids: CASSYRTRSTDTQYF. The CDR3 nucleotides are TGTGCCAGCAGTTACCGGACTAGAAGCACAGATACGCAGTATTTT. The gene calls are TRBV6-5 and TRBJ2-3; 7 bases fit TRBD2. The CDR3 extends over 15 amino acids. Per the germline V gene, CDR1 is MNHEY and CDR2 is SVGAGI. V shed 2 bases, J shed 0 bases, and the junction held 2 bases outside the gene matches.

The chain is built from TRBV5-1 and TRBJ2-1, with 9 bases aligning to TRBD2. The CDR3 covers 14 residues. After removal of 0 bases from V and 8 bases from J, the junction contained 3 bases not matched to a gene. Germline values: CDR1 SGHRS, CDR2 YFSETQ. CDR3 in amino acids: CASSLGGRADEQFF. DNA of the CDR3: TGCGCCAGCAGCTTGGGCGGGAGGGCGGATGAGCAGTTCTTC.

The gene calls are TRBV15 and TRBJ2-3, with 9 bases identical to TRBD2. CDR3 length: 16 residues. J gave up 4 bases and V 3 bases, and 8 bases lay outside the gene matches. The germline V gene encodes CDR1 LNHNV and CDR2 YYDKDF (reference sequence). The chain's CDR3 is CATSRGEAGGPDTQYF. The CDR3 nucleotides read TGTGCCACCAGCAGGGGTGAAGCGGGAGGCCCAGATACGCAGTATTTT.

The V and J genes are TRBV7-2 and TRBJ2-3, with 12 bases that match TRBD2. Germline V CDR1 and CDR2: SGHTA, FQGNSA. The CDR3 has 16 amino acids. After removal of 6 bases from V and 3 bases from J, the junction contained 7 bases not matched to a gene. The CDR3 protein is CASRRLAGAGTDTQYF. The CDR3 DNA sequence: TGTGCCAGCAGGAGACTAGCGGGAGCAGGGACAGATACGCAGTATTTT.

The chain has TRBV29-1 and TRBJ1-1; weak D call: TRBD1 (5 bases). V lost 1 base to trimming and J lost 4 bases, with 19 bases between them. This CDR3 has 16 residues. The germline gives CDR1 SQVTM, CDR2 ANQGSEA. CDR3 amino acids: CSVEGQGSIGGTEAFF. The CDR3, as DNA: TGCAGCGTTGAAGGGCAGGGTTCGATTGGCGGCACTGAAGCTTTCTTT.

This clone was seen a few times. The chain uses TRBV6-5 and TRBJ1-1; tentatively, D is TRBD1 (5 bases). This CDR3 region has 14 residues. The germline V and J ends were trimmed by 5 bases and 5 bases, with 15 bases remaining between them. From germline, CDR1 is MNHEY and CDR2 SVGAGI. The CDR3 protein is CASSLQVGGTEAFF. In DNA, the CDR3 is TGTGCCAGCAGTCTACAGGTTGGAGGGACTGAAGCTTTCTTT.

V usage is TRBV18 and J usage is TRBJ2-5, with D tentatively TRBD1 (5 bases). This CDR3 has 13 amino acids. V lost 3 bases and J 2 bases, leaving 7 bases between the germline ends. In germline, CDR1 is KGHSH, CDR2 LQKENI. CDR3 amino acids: CASSPQGQETQYF. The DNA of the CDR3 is TGTGCCAGCTCACCGCAGGGACAAGAGACCCAGTACTTC.

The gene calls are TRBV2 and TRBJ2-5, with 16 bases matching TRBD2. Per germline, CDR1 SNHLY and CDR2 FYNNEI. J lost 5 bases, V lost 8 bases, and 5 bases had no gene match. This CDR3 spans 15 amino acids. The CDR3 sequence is CASEGLAGGWETQYF. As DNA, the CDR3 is TGTGCCAGCGAGGGACTAGCGGGAGGGTGGGAGACCCAGTACTTC.